The 3 T cell receptor beta chains presented below share a single source sample, sequenced in a study of control samples from healthy donors and cancer patients. Here immunoSEQ multiplex PCR was the method, and the copy in TCRdb shows in-frame clones only, minus some. The table shows 99,000 or so clones, with approximately 82% occurring only once. The sequencing input was blood. These receptors all come from a man aged 55 to 70 in good health.

V usage is TRBV11-3 and J usage is TRBJ2-6, with 9 bases that match TRBD1. The CDR3 has 19 residues. Unmatched junction bases numbered 11, after V lost 5 bases and J lost 0 bases. The germline V gene has CDR1 SGHNT and CDR2 YENEEA. CDR3 residues: CASSESGQGPSSGANVLTF. In nucleotides, the CDR3 is TGTGCCAGCAGCGAGTCGGGACAGGGCCCAAGCTCTGGGGCCAACGTCCTGACTTTC.

This chain joins TRBV7-2 and TRBJ2-2; D ambiguous. Germline V gives CDR1 SGHTA, CDR2 FQGNSA. The CDR3 contains 11 residues. Trimming pared 5 bases from V and 6 bases from J, leaving 4 bases between. CDR3 residues: CASSLPGELFF. Here the CDR3 DNA reads TGTGCCAGCAGCCTTCCCGGGGAGCTGTTTTTT. Supplemented by reference TRBV7-2 and TRBJ2-2, the full variable domain reads GAGVSQSPSNKVTEKGKDVELRCDPISGHTALYWYRQSLGQGLEFLIYFQGNSAPDKSGLPSDRFSAERTGGSVSTLTIQRTQQEDSAVYLCASSLPGELFFGEGSRLTVL.

The chain is built from TRBV14 and TRBJ2-5; TRBD1 matches at 7 bases. With 4 bases clipped from V and 4 bases from J, the junction kept 12 bases outside the gene matches. CDR3 size: 16 residues. CDR1 and CDR2 from the germline V gene are SGHDN and FVKESK. DNA of the CDR3: TGTGCCAGCAGCCCTTTCGCCAGGGGGTTGGGAGAGACCCAGTACTTC. Translation: CASSPFARGLGETQYF.